A single sample is the source of the 17 T cell receptor beta chains below, sequenced in a study of T cells after yellow fever vaccination. Using its own MiXCR run on the 5' RACE reads, TCRdb lists one record per CDR3 protein. Of 110,000 to 150,000 distinct CDR3 sequences in the sample, 6.6% were seen once. The sample here was CD4+ T cells sorted from PBMCs, taken 10 days after the yellow fever booster vaccination. These receptors came from a man aged 25-45 years who received the YFV17D yellow fever vaccine.

This clonotype has ten or more counts. This chain connects TRBV4-3 to TRBJ1-2; 8 nucleotides align to TRBD1. V gave up 2 bases and J gave up 4 bases; unmatched junction bases: 6. Per germline, CDR1 LGHNA and CDR2 YSLEER. This CDR3 is built from 15 residues. The CDR3 spells CASSQSRGRSYGYTF. The CDR3 DNA reads TGCGCCAGCAGCCAATCCAGGGGGCGAAGCTATGGCTACACCTTC.

This chain joins TRBV27 and TRBJ2-3; TRBD2 matches at 9 bases. This CDR3 is built from 14 residues. Germline-derived CDR1 and CDR2 are MNHEY and SMNVEV (reference sequence). J was trimmed by 5 bases and V by 3 bases; bases with no gene match: 3. The CDR3 reads CASSFGGRGDTQYF. Here the CDR3 DNA reads TGTGCCAGCAGTTTCGGCGGGAGGGGAGATACGCAGTATTTT.

The table lists this clonotype with a few counts. Here the CDR3 DNA reads TGCAGCACCCAAGGCGTAGCTGAAGCTTTCTTT. Its translation: CSTQGVAEAFF. The chain recombines TRBV29-1 with TRBJ1-1; D not certain. CDR1 and CDR2 (germline): SQVTM, ANQGSEA. V was clipped by 8 bases and J by 6 bases, with 13 bases between them. The CDR3 is made up of 11 amino acids.

This clonotype was observed at least ten times. The V gene is TRBV20-1, the J gene TRBJ2-7; 8 bases map to TRBD1. Germline V gene lookup returns CDR1 DFQATT and CDR2 SNEGSKA (reference sequence). The V and J ends lost 5 bases and 4 bases, in that order; junction bases with no gene match: 7. This CDR3 is 13 amino acids long. This chain's CDR3 is CSAPTRGLYEQYF. The DNA of the CDR3 is TGCAGTGCTCCCACCAGGGGGCTGTACGAGCAGTACTTC.

This clonotype came up many times. J is TRBJ2-2 and V is TRBV7-9; 8 positions agree with TRBD1. With 5 bases clipped from V and 5 bases from J, the junction kept 4 bases outside the gene matches. The germline gives CDR1 SEHNR, CDR2 FQNEAQ (reference sequence). This CDR3 region has 14 residues. The CDR3 sequence is CASSQTGATGELFF. CDR3 nucleotides: TGTGCCAGCAGCCAGACAGGGGCGACCGGGGAGCTGTTTTTT.

This clonotype was detected many times. The rearrangement uses TRBV18 and TRBJ2-4; maybe TRBD1 (7 bases). V was cut by 3 bases and J by 1 base, with 10 bases left in between. CDR1 and CDR2 (germline): KGHSH, LQKENI. This CDR3 has 15 amino acids. The CDR3 nucleotides read TGTGCCAGCTCACCGGAGGGGGCGGCCAAAAACATTCAGTACTTC. This codes for CASSPEGAAKNIQYF.

This clonotype was seen ten or more times. The chain joins TRBV30 to TRBJ2-1; D might be TRBD1 (5 bases). This CDR3 has 15 amino acids. Germline CDR1 GTSNPN, CDR2 SVGIG (reference sequence). Trimming took off 4 bases at V and 0 bases at J, with 13 bases between the two ends. The CDR3 DNA sequence: TGTGCCTGGAATCGACAGTCCGTCTCCTACAATGAGCAGTTCTTC. Protein product: CAWNRQSVSYNEQFF.

This clonotype was observed many times. The V and J genes are TRBV6-2 or TRBV6-3 and TRBJ2-2; 9 nucleotides match TRBD2. The CDR3 is 16 residues long. Germline V CDR1 and CDR2: MNHEY, SVGEGT. V was pared by 2 bases and J by 4 bases, with 5 bases of the junction left unmatched. The CDR3 nucleotides read TGTGCCAGCAGTTACCTAGCGGGACTTCCCACCGGGGAGCTGTTTTTT. As protein: CASSYLAGLPTGELFF.

This clonotype was observed many times. The chain uses TRBV28 and TRBJ2-7; TRBD2 matches 8 bases. There are 16 residues in the CDR3. CDR1 is MDHEN and CDR2 is SYDVKM in the germline V gene. V lost 1 base to trimming and J lost 3 bases; unmatched junction nucleotides: 8. In nucleotides, the CDR3 is TGTGCCAGCAGTTTATATGGGACTAGGGCCCTCTACGAGCAGTACTTC. This gives the protein CASSLYGTRALYEQYF.

The J gene is TRBJ2-2, the V gene TRBV3-1; 9 nucleotides match TRBD2. J was trimmed by 3 bases and V by 11 bases; bases with no gene match: 13. Per germline, CDR1 LGHDT and CDR2 YNNKEL (reference sequence). The CDR3 length is 16 residues. CDR3 DNA sequence: TGTGCCTGCTGTCTCGGGGTAGCGGGAGACACCGGGGAGCTGTTTTTT. Translation gives CACCLGVAGDTGELFF. The full variable domain, with the rest looked up from reference TRBV3-1 and TRBJ2-2, is DTAVSQTPKYLVTQMGNDKSIKCEQNLGHDTMYWYKQDSKKFLKIMFSYNNKELIINETVPNRFSPKSPDKAHLNLHINSLELGDSAVYFCACCLGVAGDTGELFFGEGSRLTVL.

The V call is TRBV5-4, the J call TRBJ2-3; 8 nucleotides agree with TRBD2. V lost 0 bases to trimming and J lost 0 bases; unmatched junction nucleotides: 3. This CDR3 has 16 residues. The germline gives CDR1 SGHNT, CDR2 YYREEE (reference sequence). The CDR3 sequence: CASSLEASGSTDTQYF. The DNA of the CDR3 is TGTGCCAGCAGCTTGGAAGCTAGCGGGAGCACAGATACGCAGTATTTT.

This clonotype was seen many times. The CDR3 region has the DNA TGCAGTGGCCGTCGCGGGGACCCCCGTTACAATGAGCAGTTCTTC. This sequence encodes CSGRRGDPRYNEQFF. The chain combines TRBV20-1 with TRBJ2-1, with a weak D call TRBD2 (6 bases). The CDR3 is 15 residues long. The V gene lost 7 bases and the J gene lost 4 bases, with 20 bases spanning the gap. Looked up from germline, CDR1 is DFQATT and CDR2 is SNEGSKA (reference sequence).

The genes are TRBV27 and TRBJ2-1; 10 bases are a match to TRBD2. The J segment lost 8 bases and the V segment lost 6 bases, leaving 4 bases of the junction unmatched. CDR1 MNHEY and CDR2 SMNVEV come from the germline V gene (reference sequence). The CDR3 is 13 residues long. CDR3 sequence (DNA): TGTGCCAGCAGAACTAGCGGGATCTATGAGCAGTTCTTC. Translation: CASRTSGIYEQFF.

The genes are TRBV19 and TRBJ2-2; D unresolved. V was clipped by 7 bases and J by 3 bases, with 6 bases between them. Germline CDR1 is LNHDA and CDR2 is SQIVND (reference sequence). The CDR3 has 12 amino acids. For the CDR3, the DNA is TGTGCCAGTACATTACACACCGGGGAGCTGTTTTTT. Residues: CASTLHTGELFF.

This clonotype has ten or more counts. The gene calls are TRBV20-1 and TRBJ2-5; tentative D call: TRBD1 (6 bases). In germline, CDR1 is DFQATT, CDR2 SNEGSKA (reference sequence). The CDR3 length is 12 residues. Trimming stripped 3 bases from V and 5 bases from J, with 10 bases between. Here the CDR3 reads CSASHTGETQYF. In nucleotides, the CDR3 is TGCAGTGCTAGTCATACAGGGGAGACCCAGTACTTC.

Remarks on this clonotype: A much more abundant neighbour one base away suggests this may be a read error. V and J are TRBV12-3 or TRBV12-4 and TRBJ2-2, with D perhaps matching TRBD2 (5 bases). The CDR3 has 15 amino acids. The CDR3 DNA follows: TGTGCCAGCAGTCCCCGACGGTCGAACACCGGGGAGCCGTTTTTT. Its translation is CASSPRRSNTGEPFF.

Many counts were recorded for this clonotype. Compared with germline, one end of the junction differs, possibly owing to a read error. V is TRBV7-2 and J is TRBJ2-4; a weak D match, TRBD1 (6 bases). CDR1 and CDR2 (germline): SGHTA, FQGNSA. The CDR3 length is 12 residues. CDR3 in amino acids: CASSKYRARSDF. CDR3 DNA: TGTGCCAGCAGCAAGTACAGGGCGCGCTCCGATTTC. Full variable domain (rest looked up from reference TRBV7-2 and TRBJ2-4): GAGVSQSPSNKVTEKGKDVELRCDPISGHTALYWYRQSLGQGLEFLIYFQGNSAPDKSGLPSDRFSAERTGGSVSTLTIQRTQQEDSAVYLCASSKYRARSDFGAGTRLSVL.